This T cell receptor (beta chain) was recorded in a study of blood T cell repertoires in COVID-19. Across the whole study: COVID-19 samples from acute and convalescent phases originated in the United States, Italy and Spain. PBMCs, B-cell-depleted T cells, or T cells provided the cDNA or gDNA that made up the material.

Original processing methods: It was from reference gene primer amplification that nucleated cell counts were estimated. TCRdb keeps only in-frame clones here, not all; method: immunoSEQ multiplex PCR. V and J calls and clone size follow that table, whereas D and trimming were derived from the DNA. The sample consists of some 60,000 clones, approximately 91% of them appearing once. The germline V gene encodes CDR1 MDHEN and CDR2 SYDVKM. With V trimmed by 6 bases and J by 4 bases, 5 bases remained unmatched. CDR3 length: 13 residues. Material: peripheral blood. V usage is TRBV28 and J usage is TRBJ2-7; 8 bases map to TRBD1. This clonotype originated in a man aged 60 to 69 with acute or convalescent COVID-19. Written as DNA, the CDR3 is TGTGCCAGCAGCCCCAGGGGGCGTTACGAGCAGTACTTC. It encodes CASSPRGRYEQYF. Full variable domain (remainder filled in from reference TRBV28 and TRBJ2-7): DVKVTQSSRYLVKRTGEKVFLECVQDMDHENMFWYRQDPGLGLRLIYFSYDVKMKEKGDIPEGYSVSREKKERFSLILESASTNQTSMYLCASSPRGRYEQYFGPGTRLTVT.